This TCR beta chain was identified during a study of T cell clonality in common variable immunodeficiency. With 6 bases removed from V and 0 bases from J, the gap between germline ends came to 6 bases. The CDR3 contains 13 residues. Germline lookup yields CDR1 MDHEN and CDR2 SYDVKM. TCRdb's copy holds only in-frame clones and misses some; the assay was immunoSEQ multiplex PCR. The table lists around 81,000 clones, with no singletons. This clone was recorded many times. From the germline J gene comes the end of the CDR3, since the read stops 3 residues before it. The receptor's source is a person aged 18-69 years in good health. The rearrangement links TRBV28 to TRBJ2-1; D ambiguous. The sample was peripheral blood mononuclear cells. The CDR3 protein is CASRQYSYNEQFF. Incomplete CDR3 DNA: TGTGCCAGCAGGCAGTACTCCTACAATGAG. The variable domain in full, with the rest retrieved from reference TRBV28 and TRBJ2-1, is DVKVTQSSRYLVKRTGEKVFLECVQDMDHENMFWYRQDPGLGLRLIYFSYDVKMKEKGDIPEGYSVSREKKERFSLILESASTNQTSMYLCASRQYSYNEQFFGPGTRLTVL.